A single sample gave rise to the 6 T cell receptor beta chains below, sequenced in a study of blood T cell repertoires in COVID-19. TCRdb keeps only in-frame clones here, not all; method: immunoSEQ multiplex PCR. The sample holds 120,000 to 150,000 clones, 85% seen once. Sequenced material: peripheral blood. The receptors derive from a man aged 50-60 years with acute or convalescent COVID-19.

The V call is TRBV5-1, the J call TRBJ1-3; TRBD1 is a possible D gene (5 bases). The CDR3 is made up of 13 amino acids. The V end was cut by 5 bases, the J end by 6 bases, with 12 bases between. Per the germline V gene, CDR1 is SGHRS and CDR2 is YFSETQ. The CDR3 nucleotides read TGCGCCAGCAGAAAAGACAGCCAAAACACCATATATTTT. Translated: CASRKDSQNTIYF.

A note on this clone: Other nucleotide sequences in the sample specify the same CDR3. The V gene is TRBV27, the J gene TRBJ2-7; 8 nucleotides align to TRBD1. Per the germline V gene, CDR1 is MNHEY and CDR2 is SMNVEV (reference sequence). There are 15 residues in the CDR3. The V and J ends lost 5 bases and 3 bases, in that order; junction bases with no gene match: 9. CDR3 DNA sequence: TGTGCCAGCAGTCCGAGGACAGGGCGCCTCTACGAGCAGTACTTC. This codes for CASSPRTGRLYEQYF.

V gene TRBV5-1 combines with J gene TRBJ2-7; 10 bases fit TRBD2. The germline V gene has CDR1 SGHRS and CDR2 YFSETQ. This CDR3 comprises 15 residues. V gave up 5 bases and J gave up 4 bases; unmatched junction bases: 9. This CDR3 reads CASSSGRNPKYEQYF. As DNA, the CDR3 is TGCGCCAGCAGTAGCGGGAGGAACCCTAAATACGAGCAGTACTTC.

The rearrangement uses TRBV19 and TRBJ2-5; D might be TRBD2 (6 bases). The CDR3 is made up of 16 amino acids. The V end was cut by 3 bases, the J end by 7 bases, with 21 bases between. The germline CDR1 and CDR2 sequences are LNHDA and SQIVND (reference sequence). CDR3 amino acids: CASSMVAAGGVGTQYF. In DNA, the CDR3 is TGTGCCAGTAGTATGGTAGCAGCCGGGGGTGTGGGGACCCAGTACTTC.

This clone was detected once. J is TRBJ2-1 and V is TRBV7-3; TRBD2 matches 9 bases. With V trimmed by 0 bases and J by 7 bases, 16 bases remained unmatched. The CDR3 has 19 residues. Germline values: CDR1 SGHTA, CDR2 FQGTGA. This chain's CDR3 is CASSLTSSGMLGDVNEQFF. In DNA, the CDR3 is TGTGCCAGCAGCTTAACTTCTAGCGGGATGCTAGGGGATGTGAATGAGCAGTTCTTC.

The genes are TRBV12-3 or TRBV12-4 and TRBJ2-7; D call uncertain. The V end lost 3 bases, the J end lost 3 bases, and 9 bases lay between the germline ends. The CDR3 is 13 amino acids. DNA for the CDR3: TGTGCCAGCAGTTTGGGCGCCCTCTACGAGCAGTACTTC. Its protein product is CASSLGALYEQYF.